These T cell receptor beta chains were read from a single sample in a study of response to subunit inactivated influenza vaccine. TCRdb recomputed calls from the RT-PCR reads with MiXCR, one row per CDR3 protein. The profile covers about 500,000 distinct CDR3 sequences, with more than 7% appearing a single time and around 13% taken by the ten largest. The source was PBMCs from blood, collected 23 to 25 months after vaccination. These receptors were taken from a man aged 45 to 70 who received an inactivated influenza vaccine. CDR3s leave out the opening cysteine and the closing phenylalanine or tryptophan. Fields, in order: J gene, D gene, V gene, CDR3 protein. A D gene is named only where the DNA matches it firmly.

TRBJ2-7 - TRBV5-1 ASREIRGKAYEQY
TRBJ1-2 - TRBV6-5 ASSSPVGGNGYT
TRBJ2-2 TRBD1 TRBV11-2 ASSAIQGQRTGELF
TRBJ2-5 - TRBV27 ASSLGQGVGTQY
TRBJ2-7 TRBD2 TRBV28 ASSFGLAANYEQY
TRBJ2-6 - TRBV7-2 ASSLEGLGANVLT
TRBJ2-7 - TRBV29-1 SVGEISYEQY
TRBJ2-3 - TRBV28 ASSSPRTDTQY
TRBJ2-5 TRBD2 TRBV20-1 SATGLAGRGATQY
TRBJ2-7 - TRBV7-2 ASSLTLEQY
TRBJ2-5 - TRBV19 ASSIPSRWGETQY
TRBJ2-1 TRBD2 TRBV10-3 AISESASGKFEQF
TRBJ2-1 TRBD2 TRBV6-2/TRBV6-3 ASRPVPGGRYNEQF
TRBJ2-5 - TRBV20-1 SARDLEQETQY
TRBJ2-1 - TRBV6-1 AGSGGGSKNEQF
TRBJ2-7 TRBD2 TRBV12-3/TRBV12-4 ASSPWGAGGTLEQY
TRBJ2-3 - TRBV19 ASSPSTAGDTQY
TRBJ2-5 - TRBV6-2/TRBV6-3 ASSSRRDYQETQY
TRBJ2-1 - TRBV29-1 SVGSLDTEQF
TRBJ1-1 - TRBV20-1 SARDRATLYTEAF
TRBJ2-2 - TRBV6-5 ASSYGGIETGELF
TRBJ1-1 - TRBV5-1 ASSLGSGQGDTEAF
TRBJ2-2 - TRBV29-1 SVDSTNTGELF
TRBJ1-2 - TRBV20-1 RARTPANYGYT
TRBJ2-1 - TRBV29-1 SAEGGGAVYNEQF
TRBJ2-1 TRBD2 TRBV6-1 ASIGGYSYNEQF
TRBJ2-7 - TRBV15 ATSRDIGSYEQY
TRBJ2-1 - TRBV23-1 ASSLVRTTSSYNEQF
TRBJ1-1 - TRBV4-3 ASSQARGLDTEAF
TRBJ2-7 - TRBV7-2 ASSLVGISYEQY
TRBJ1-1 TRBD1 TRBV9 ASSVSGQGAEAF
TRBJ1-1 - TRBV6-2/TRBV6-3 ASTKIPNTEAF
TRBJ2-7 - TRBV5-1 ASSLTGQGNNEQY
TRBJ2-5 - TRBV12-3/TRBV12-4 ASSPGTVKETQY
TRBJ2-1 TRBD1 TRBV5-1 ASSTQGQSYNEQF
TRBJ1-1 - TRBV20-1 SARATADTEAF